What follows is one T cell receptor beta chain and its context. This clonotype was seen repeatedly, ten times or more. The antigen it binds to is not known. Within one base of it there is no much larger clone, and no base qualities were kept. The data stem from a study of identical twins (TCRdb year 2016). Some background on the complete study: TCR alpha and beta repertoires from monozygotic twins, unrelated adults of various ages and cord blood were deep-sequenced to test whether fetal clonotypes persist. To rule out contamination, the twin experiments were replicated at different times with different library preparation protocols.

Findings and caveats that apply to the study as a whole: Zero-insertion analyses could be partly confounded by invariant T cells such as MAIT and iNKT, although diverse VJ usage argued against such confounding for most clonotypes. Excess twin sharing in beta out-of-frame sequences was weaker because fewer shared sequences lowered the signal-to-noise ratio. Fewer insertions were carried by abundant cord blood beta clonotypes; a weaker similar trend was observed in young adult naive repertoires, while no such trend was observed in memory repertoires. Out-of-frame TCR alpha sharing in monozygotic twins was systematically underestimated by recombination models, whereas sharing between unrelated individuals was in agreement with the recombination models. Because the same donors could not be followed over many years, the conclusions relied on cross-sectional statistical analysis. Compared with coincidental sharing between unrelated individuals, out-of-frame TCR alpha sequences shared between twins had an excess of sequences with low generation probability.

The protocol used for the library was 5' RACE. The sequencer was an Illumina HiSeq 2000. A universal primer binding site was added through template switching, and the final cDNA carried a unique molecular identifier so that TCR cDNA molecules could be counted accurately. Specific primers in the conserved constant-segment region were used to synthesize first-strand cDNA for the TCR alpha and beta chains. To control for contamination, each cDNA library was double barcoded with a SMART-Mk sample barcode plus Illumina barcodes. TruSeq adapter sequences and Illumina sample barcodes were added in two successive PCR steps. The TCR alpha and beta cDNA libraries were sequenced on the Illumina HiSeq platform using custom primers. The authors' pipeline ran thus. MiGEC processed the raw reads to extract unique molecular identifiers, while MiXCR was used to determine the CDR3 positions. Recombination models were inferred per individual with the repgenHMM and IGoR tools using an EM algorithm. The analysis of shared clonotypes was done with the tcR package in R, with sharing normalized by the product of cloneset sizes. To study raw recombination without the effects of thymic and clonal selection, out-of-frame nonproductive sequences were analyzed. The public reads were reanalyzed by TCRdb: fastp trimming at Q25, MiXCR alignment, in-frame beta chains only. Every CDR3 protein is listed once, alongside the most common genes and DNA of its rows. TCRdb, not the original authors, processed these V and J calls. Within this sample are 600,000 to 800,000 distinct CDR3 sequences, with 21% of them counted one time only. About 4.5% of the sample lies in the top ten.

The CDR3 has 16 amino acids, counting the end cysteine and phenylalanine. Of the read, only the CDR3 DNA is kept; its 48 bases are in frame from base 1. The germline V gene supplies CDR1 SGHTA and CDR2 FQGNSA. V trim: 6 bases; J trim: 9 bases; unmatched bases: 15. Every donor was a healthy Caucasian. The twin cohort consisted of three pairs of female monozygotic twins, all aged 18 to 29 years. Peripheral blood mononuclear cells were used as the source from which RNA for TCR libraries was isolated. The sample was also reused in another study, on T cells expressing NK-cell markers. From the second report: TCR beta-chain repertoires were profiled in sorted CD3+CD56+NKG2C+, CD3+CD56+NKG2C- and CD3+CD56-NKG2C+ T-cell subsets from several donors. Among the eight sequenced donors, seven were HCMV-seropositive and one was HCMV-seronegative. In several experiments an anti-gammadeltaTCR antibody was added to restrict sorting to alphabetaTCR-expressing T cells. For about 6 donors, the dominant CD3+CD56+NKG2C+ clonotypes were among the top 10 CD8+ clonotypes and accounted for roughly 1.0-7.5% of CD8+ T cells. Those dominant clonotypes were again the most abundant among CD3+CD56-NKG2C+ cells in a few donors, at roughly 25-65%. It remained unclear whether the expanded NKG2C-expressing T cell clones were specific for HCMV antigens. Randomly selected healthy volunteers, three men and five women, were used as the eight sequenced donors. A commercial ELISA kit detecting HCMV-specific IgG in serum was used to determine HCMV serostatus. For a handful of donors, bulk peripheral blood T-cell repertoires were additionally sequenced from unsorted PBMC. MIGEC was used to demultiplex reads and group reads by UMI, and MiTCR was used to assemble and quantify clonotypes. To remove erroneous sequences, TCR cDNA sequences were retained only when supported by two or more reads. Downstream repertoire analysis used the tcR package, and clonotypes were matched across fractions by CDR3 nucleotide sequence plus V segment. VDJmatch was used to annotate antigen specificity against VDJdb, with one amino acid substitution allowed in CDR3.

The V and J genes are TRBV7-2 and TRBJ2-1; 9 junctional bases match TRBD1. This sequence was found in a woman younger than 30 in good health. The sequenced material came from PBMCs. DNA sequence: TGTGCCAGCAGAGGGACAGGGATGGTGAGGTACGGTGAGCAGTTCTTC. This is translated as CASRGTGMVRYGEQFF.